The source of this T cell receptor beta chain is a study of T cells in Graves' hyperthyroidism and ophthalmopathy. Study conclusions and caveats: Ophthalmopathy, which appeared later, was predicted by the model a median about 6 months before onset.

The source material, RNA transcripts, was used to amplify TCR beta CDR3 regions. HTBI primers drove first-round RT-PCR of the TCR CDR3. TCRdb itself ran the multiplex PCR reads through MiXCR, one entry per CDR3 protein. The sample includes about 410,000 distinct CDR3 sequences, 14% of them seen just once. With regard to this clonotype: Antigen unknown.

The source material was blood. The TCR comes from a woman under 40 with Graves' ophthalmopathy.

CDR3 protein: CASSTGTGRSYEQYF. The CDR3 nucleotides read TGTGCCAGCAGTACCGGGACAGGCCGCTCCTACGAGCAGTACTTC. The rearrangement uses TRBV27 and TRBJ2-7; 8 positions match TRBD1. The V and J ends lost 5 bases and 0 bases, in that order; junction bases with no gene match: 6. This CDR3 comprises 15 residues. The germline gives CDR1 MNHEY, CDR2 SMNVEV (reference sequence).